These T cell receptor beta chains were read from a single sample in a study of control samples from healthy donors and cancer patients. Sequenced by immunoSEQ multiplex PCR; TCRdb stores in-frame clones only, minus some. The table records about 140,000 clones, roughly 94% of them present only once. Sequenced sample: blood. These TCRs come from a man between 35 and 55 years old in good health. Both conserved end residues are part of each CDR3. The order of the fields is D gene, J gene, V gene, CDR3 protein, CDR3 DNA. A D gene is named only where the DNA matches it firmly.

>NA|TRBJ2-3|TRBV5-1
CASSLYAGDTQYF
TGCGCCAGCAGCTTGTATGCCGGGGATACGCAGTATTTT
>TRBD1|TRBJ1-2|TRBV5-6
CASSLNRGLGYGYTF
TGTGCCAGCAGCTTGAACAGGGGGCTTGGCTATGGCTACACCTTC
>NA|TRBJ2-2|TRBV9
CASSPRLGELFF
TGTGCCAGCAGCCCGAGGCTCGGGGAGCTGTTTTTT
>TRBD1|TRBJ1-4|TRBV19
CASSITGGRNEKLFF
TGTGCCAGTAGTATAACAGGGGGCCGTAATGAAAAACTGTTTTTT
>TRBD2|TRBJ2-4|TRBV4-1
CASSPGLAGGQAKNIQYF
TGCGCCAGCAGCCCGGGACTAGCGGGGGGCCAAGCCAAAAACATTCAGTACTTC
>TRBD2|TRBJ2-5|TRBV10-3
CAISEAQGLAGRETQYF
TGTGCCATCAGTGAGGCACAGGGACTAGCGGGGAGGGAGACCCAGTACTTC
>NA|TRBJ1-3|TRBV30
CAWRRGSSGNTIYF
TGTGCCTGGAGGCGTGGGAGCTCTGGAAACACCATATATTTT
>TRBD1|TRBJ1-1|TRBV3-1/TRBV3-2
CASRDRADTEAFF
TGTGCCAGCAGGGACAGGGCGGATACTGAAGCTTTCTTT
>NA|TRBJ1-3|TRBV11-2
CASSPGITSGNTIYF
TGTGCCAGCAGCCCAGGGATAACCTCTGGAAACACCATATATTTT
>TRBD1|TRBJ1-2|TRBV4-1
CASSQGQGAPLSGYTF
TGCGCCAGCAGCCAAGGGCAGGGGGCCCCACTTAGTGGCTACACCTTC
>NA|TRBJ2-4|TRBV12-3/TRBV12-4
CASSLDSLIQYF
TGTGCCAGCAGTTTAGATAGTCTTATTCAGTACTTC
>NA|TRBJ1-6|TRBV7-9
CASSLEGGSPLHF
TGTGCCAGCAGCTTAGAAGGGGGTTCACCCCTCCACTTT
>NA|TRBJ2-5|TRBV19
CAKRQVFIETQYF
TGTGCCAAAAGGCAGGTGTTCATAGAGACCCAGTACTTC
>NA|TRBJ1-1|TRBV11-3
CASSGEGGAFF
TGTGCCAGCAGCGGGGAGGGGGGAGCTTTCTTT
>NA|TRBJ1-1|TRBV25-1
CASSGPERPEAFF
TGTGCCAGCAGTGGCCCGGAGCGACCTGAAGCTTTCTTT
>NA|TRBJ2-2|TRBV6-5
CASSYSRDTNTGELFF
TGTGCCAGCAGTTACTCGAGGGACACCAACACCGGGGAGCTGTTTTTT